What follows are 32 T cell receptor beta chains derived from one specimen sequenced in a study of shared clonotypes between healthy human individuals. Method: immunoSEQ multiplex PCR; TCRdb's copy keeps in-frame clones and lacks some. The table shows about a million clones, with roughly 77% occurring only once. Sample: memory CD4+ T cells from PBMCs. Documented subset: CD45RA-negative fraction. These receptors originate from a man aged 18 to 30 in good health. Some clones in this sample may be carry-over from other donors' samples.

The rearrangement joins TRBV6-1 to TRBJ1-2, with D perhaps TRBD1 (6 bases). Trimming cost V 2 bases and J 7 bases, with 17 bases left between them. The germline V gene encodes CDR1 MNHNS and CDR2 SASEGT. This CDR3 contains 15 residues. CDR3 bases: TGTGCCAGCAGTGAAAACCGATGGCAGGGGAGTGGCTACACCTTC. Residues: CASSENRWQGSGYTF.

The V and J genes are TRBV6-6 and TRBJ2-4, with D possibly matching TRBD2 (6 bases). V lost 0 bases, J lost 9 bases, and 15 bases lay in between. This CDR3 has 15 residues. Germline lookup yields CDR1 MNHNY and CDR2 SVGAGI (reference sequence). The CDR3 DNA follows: TGTGCCAGCAGTTACTCCGTGGGCAGGAGGGGCATTCAGTACTTC. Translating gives CASSYSVGRRGIQYF.

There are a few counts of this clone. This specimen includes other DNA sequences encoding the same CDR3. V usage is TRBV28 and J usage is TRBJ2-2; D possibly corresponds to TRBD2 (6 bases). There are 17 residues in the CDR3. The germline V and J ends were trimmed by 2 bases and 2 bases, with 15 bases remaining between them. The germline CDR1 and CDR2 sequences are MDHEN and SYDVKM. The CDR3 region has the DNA TGTGCCAGCAGTTTAAGGCGCGGGACTTTCAACACCGGGGAGCTGTTTTTT. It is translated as CASSLRRGTFNTGELFF.

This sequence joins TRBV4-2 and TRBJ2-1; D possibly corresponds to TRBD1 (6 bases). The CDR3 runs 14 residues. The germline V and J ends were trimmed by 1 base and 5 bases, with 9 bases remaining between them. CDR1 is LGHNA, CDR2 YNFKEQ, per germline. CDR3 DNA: TGTGCCAGCAGCCAAGTCACAGGGAACAATGAGCAGTTCTTC. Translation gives CASSQVTGNNEQFF.

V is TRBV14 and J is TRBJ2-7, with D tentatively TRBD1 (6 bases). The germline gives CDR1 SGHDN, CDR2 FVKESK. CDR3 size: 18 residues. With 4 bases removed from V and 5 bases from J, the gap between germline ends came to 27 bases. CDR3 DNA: TGTGCCAGCAGCCGACACTTCCAACCTAGACAGGTCGGACACGAGCAGTACTTC. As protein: CASSRHFQPRQVGHEQYF.

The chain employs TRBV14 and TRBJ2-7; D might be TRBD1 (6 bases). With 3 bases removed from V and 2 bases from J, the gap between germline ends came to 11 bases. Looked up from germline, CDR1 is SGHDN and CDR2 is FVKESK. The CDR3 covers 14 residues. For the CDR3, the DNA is TGTGCCAGCAGCCAGCTGGGACAAACCTACGAGCAGTACTTC. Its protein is CASSQLGQTYEQYF.

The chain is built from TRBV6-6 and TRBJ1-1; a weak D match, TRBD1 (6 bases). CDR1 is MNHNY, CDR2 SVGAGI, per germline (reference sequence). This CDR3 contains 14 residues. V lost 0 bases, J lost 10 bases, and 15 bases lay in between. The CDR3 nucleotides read TGTGCCAGCAGTTACTCGTTGGGGGGCTGGTCAGCTTTCTTT. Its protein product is CASSYSLGGWSAFF.

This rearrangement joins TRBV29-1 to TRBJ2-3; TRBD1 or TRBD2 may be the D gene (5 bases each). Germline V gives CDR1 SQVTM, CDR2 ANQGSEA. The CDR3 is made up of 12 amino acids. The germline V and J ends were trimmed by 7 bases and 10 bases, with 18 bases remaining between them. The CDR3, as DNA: TGCAGCGAGGGGCAATGGGCGGGTTCGCAGTATTTT. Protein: CSEGQWAGSQYF.

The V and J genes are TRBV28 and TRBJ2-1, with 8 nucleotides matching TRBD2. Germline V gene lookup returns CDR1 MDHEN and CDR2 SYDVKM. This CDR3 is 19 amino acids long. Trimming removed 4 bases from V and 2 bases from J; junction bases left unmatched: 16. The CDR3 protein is CASSSPLKPQREPYNEQFF. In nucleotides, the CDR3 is TGTGCCAGCAGTTCCCCCCTCAAACCACAGCGGGAGCCCTACAATGAGCAGTTCTTC.

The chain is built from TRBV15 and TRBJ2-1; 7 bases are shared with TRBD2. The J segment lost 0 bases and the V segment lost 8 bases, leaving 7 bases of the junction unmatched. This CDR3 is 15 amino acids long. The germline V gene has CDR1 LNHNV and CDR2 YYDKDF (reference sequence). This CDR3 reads CATLRAGSSYNEQFF. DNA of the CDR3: TGTGCCACCCTCCGAGCGGGGAGCTCCTACAATGAGCAGTTCTTC.

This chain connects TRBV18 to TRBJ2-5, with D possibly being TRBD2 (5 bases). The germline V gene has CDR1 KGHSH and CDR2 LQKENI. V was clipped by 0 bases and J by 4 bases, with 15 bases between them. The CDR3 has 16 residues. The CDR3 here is CASSPPRGSWGETQYF. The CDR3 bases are TGTGCCAGCTCACCACCTCGAGGGAGCTGGGGAGAGACCCAGTACTTC.

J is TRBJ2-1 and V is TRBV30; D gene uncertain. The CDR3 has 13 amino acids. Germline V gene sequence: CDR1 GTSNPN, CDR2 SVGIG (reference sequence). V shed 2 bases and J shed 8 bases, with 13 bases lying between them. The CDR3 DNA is TGTGCCTGGAGTAAGGTTAGCATTGATGAGCAGTTCTTC. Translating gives CAWSKVSIDEQFF.

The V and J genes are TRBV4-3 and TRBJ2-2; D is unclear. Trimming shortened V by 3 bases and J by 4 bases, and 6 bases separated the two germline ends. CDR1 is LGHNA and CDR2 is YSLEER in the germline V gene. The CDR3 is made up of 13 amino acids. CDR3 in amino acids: CASSQRFTGELFF. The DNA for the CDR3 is TGCGCCAGCAGCCAGCGGTTCACCGGGGAGCTGTTTTTT.

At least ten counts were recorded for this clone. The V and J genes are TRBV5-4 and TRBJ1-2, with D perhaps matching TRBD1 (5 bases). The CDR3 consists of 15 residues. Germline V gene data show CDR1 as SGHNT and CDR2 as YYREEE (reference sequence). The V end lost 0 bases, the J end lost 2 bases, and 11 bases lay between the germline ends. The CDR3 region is CASSLARQGNYGYTF. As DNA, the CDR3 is TGTGCCAGCAGCTTGGCCCGGCAGGGCAACTATGGCTACACCTTC.

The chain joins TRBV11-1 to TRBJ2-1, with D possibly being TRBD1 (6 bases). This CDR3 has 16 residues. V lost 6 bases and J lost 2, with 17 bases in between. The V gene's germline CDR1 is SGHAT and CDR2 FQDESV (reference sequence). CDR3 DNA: TGTGCCAGCAGTCCCACAGGGACCCGTCCCTACAATGAGCAGTTCTTC. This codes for CASSPTGTRPYNEQFF.

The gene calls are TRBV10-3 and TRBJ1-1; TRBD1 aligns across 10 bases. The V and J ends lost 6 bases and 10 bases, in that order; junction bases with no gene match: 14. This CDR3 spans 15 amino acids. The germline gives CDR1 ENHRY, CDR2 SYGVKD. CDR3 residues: CAISADVPGQGRAFF. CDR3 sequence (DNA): TGTGCCATCAGCGCAGATGTCCCGGGACAGGGGAGAGCTTTCTTT.

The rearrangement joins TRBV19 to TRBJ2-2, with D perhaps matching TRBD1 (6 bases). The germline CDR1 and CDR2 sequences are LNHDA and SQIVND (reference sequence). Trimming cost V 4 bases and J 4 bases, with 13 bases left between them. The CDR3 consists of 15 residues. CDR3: CASSTGLRGTGELFF. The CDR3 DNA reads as TGTGCCAGTAGTACGGGCCTCAGGGGCACCGGGGAGCTGTTTTTT.

For the CDR3, the DNA is TGTGCCAGTAGTATACAGGTCCCCGAGACCCAGTACTTC. As protein: CASSIQVPETQYF. This chain links TRBV19 with TRBJ2-5, with D uncertain. V dropped 2 bases and J dropped 5 bases, with 9 bases sitting between them. The CDR3 is 13 amino acids. The germline CDR1 and CDR2 sequences are LNHDA and SQIVND (reference sequence).

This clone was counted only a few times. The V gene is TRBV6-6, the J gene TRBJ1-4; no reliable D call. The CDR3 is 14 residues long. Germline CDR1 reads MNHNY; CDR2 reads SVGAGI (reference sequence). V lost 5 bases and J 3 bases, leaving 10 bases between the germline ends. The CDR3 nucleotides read TGTGCCAGCAGTCCCGGACTGCCTAATGAAAAACTGTTTTTT. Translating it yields CASSPGLPNEKLFF.

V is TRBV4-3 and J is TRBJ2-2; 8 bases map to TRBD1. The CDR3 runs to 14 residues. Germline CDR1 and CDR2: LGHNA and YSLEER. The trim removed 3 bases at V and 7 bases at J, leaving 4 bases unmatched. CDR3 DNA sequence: TGCGCCAGCAGCCAGGGACAGGCGAGCGGGGAGCTGTTTTTT. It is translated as CASSQGQASGELFF.

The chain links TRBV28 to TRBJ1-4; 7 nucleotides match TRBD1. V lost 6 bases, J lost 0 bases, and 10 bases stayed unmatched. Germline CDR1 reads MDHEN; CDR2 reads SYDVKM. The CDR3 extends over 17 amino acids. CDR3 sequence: CASSSGGQKATNEKLFF. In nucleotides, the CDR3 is TGTGCCAGCAGCTCCGGGGGACAGAAAGCAACTAATGAAAAACTGTTTTTT.

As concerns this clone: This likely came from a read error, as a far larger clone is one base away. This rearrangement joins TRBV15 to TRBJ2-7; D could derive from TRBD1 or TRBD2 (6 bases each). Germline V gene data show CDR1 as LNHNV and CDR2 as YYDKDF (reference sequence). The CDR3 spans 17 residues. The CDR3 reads CAASRPPLQGLPYEQYF. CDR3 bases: TGTGCCGCCAGCAGACCCCCCCTACAGGGACTCCCCTACGAGCAGTACTTC.

CDR3 amino acids: CASESKRRNTGELFF. DNA of the CDR3: TGTGCCAGCGAATCTAAACGTCGGAACACCGGGGAGCTGTTTTTT. V and J are TRBV28 and TRBJ2-2; no clear D gene. Germline loops: CDR1 MDHEN, CDR2 SYDVKM. This CDR3 contains 15 residues. The germline V and J ends were trimmed by 8 bases and 1 base, with 14 bases remaining between them. Together with reference TRBV28 and TRBJ2-2, the CDR3 gives the full variable domain: DVKVTQSSRYLVKRTGEKVFLECVQDMDHENMFWYRQDPGLGLRLIYFSYDVKMKEKGDIPEGYSVSREKKERFSLILESASTNQTSMYLCASESKRRNTGELFFGEGSRLTVL.

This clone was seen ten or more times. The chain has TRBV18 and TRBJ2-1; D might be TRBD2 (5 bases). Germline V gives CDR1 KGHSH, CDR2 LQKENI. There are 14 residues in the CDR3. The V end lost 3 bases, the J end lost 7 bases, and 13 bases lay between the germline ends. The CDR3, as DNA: TGTGCCAGCTCACCCGCTCGTCCGGGAAATGAGCAGTTCTTC. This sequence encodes CASSPARPGNEQFF. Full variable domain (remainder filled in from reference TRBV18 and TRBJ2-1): NAGVMQNPRHLVRRRGQEARLRCSPMKGHSHVYWYRQLPEEGLKFMVYLQKENIIDESGMPKERFSAEFPKEGPSILRIQQVVRGDSAAYFCASSPARPGNEQFFGPGTRLTVL.

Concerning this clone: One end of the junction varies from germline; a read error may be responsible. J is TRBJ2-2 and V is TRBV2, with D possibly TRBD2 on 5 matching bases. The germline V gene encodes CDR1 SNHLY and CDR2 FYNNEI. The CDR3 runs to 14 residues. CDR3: CASVDTREHRGAVF. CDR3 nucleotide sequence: TGTGCCAGCGTTGACACCCGCGAACACCGGGGAGCTGTTTTT. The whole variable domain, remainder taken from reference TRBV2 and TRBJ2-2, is EPEVTQTPSHQVTQMGQEVILRCVPISNHLYFYWYRQILGQKVEFLVSFYNNEISEKSEIFDDQFSVERPDGSNFTLKIRSTKLEDSAMYFCASVDTREHRGAVFGEGSRLTVL.

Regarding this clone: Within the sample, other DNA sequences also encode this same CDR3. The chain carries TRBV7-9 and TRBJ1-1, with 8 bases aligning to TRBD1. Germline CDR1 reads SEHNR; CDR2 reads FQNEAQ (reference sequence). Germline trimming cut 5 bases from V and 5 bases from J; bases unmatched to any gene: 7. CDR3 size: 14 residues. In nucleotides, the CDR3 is TGTGCCAGCAGCCCTGGACAGGGAGGGACTGAAGCTTTCTTT. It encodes CASSPGQGGTEAFF.

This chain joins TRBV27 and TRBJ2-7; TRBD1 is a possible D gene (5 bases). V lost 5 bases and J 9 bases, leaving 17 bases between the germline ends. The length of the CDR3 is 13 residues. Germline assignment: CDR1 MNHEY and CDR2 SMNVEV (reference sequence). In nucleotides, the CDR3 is TGTGCCAGCAGTCCGGACCCAGGGTCTGGGCAGTACTTC. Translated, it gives CASSPDPGSGQYF.

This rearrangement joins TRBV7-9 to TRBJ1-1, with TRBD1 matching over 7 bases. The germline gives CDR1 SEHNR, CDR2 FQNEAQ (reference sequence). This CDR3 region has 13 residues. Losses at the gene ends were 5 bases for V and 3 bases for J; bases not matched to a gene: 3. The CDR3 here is CASSRQGDTEAFF. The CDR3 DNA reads TGTGCCAGCAGCCGACAGGGAGACACTGAAGCTTTCTTT.

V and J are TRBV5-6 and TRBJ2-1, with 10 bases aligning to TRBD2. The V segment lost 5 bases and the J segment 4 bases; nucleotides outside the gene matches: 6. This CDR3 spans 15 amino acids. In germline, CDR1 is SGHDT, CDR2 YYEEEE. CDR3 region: CASSYPGLAYNEQFF. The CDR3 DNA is TGTGCCAGCAGTTATCCGGGACTAGCGTACAATGAGCAGTTCTTC. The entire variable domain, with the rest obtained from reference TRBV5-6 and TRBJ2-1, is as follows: DAGVTQSPTHLIKTRGQQVTLRCSPKSGHDTVSWYQQALGQGPQFIFQYYEEEERQRGNFPDRFSGHQFPNYSSELNVNALLLGDSALYLCASSYPGLAYNEQFFGPGTRLTVL.

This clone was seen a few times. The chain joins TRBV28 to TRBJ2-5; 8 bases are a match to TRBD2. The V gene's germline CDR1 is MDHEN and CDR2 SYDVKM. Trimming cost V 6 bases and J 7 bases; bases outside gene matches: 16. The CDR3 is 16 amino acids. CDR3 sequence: CASRAGAGTTGGTQYF. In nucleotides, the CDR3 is TGTGCCAGCAGAGCGGGAGCTGGGACAACTGGGGGGACCCAGTACTTC.

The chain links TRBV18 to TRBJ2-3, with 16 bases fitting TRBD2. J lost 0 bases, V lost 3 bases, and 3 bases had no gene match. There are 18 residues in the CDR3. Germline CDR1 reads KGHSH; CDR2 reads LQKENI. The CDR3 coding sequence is TGTGCCAGCTCACCGGGACTAGCGGGAGGGGTGAGCACAGATACGCAGTATTTT. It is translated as CASSPGLAGGVSTDTQYF.

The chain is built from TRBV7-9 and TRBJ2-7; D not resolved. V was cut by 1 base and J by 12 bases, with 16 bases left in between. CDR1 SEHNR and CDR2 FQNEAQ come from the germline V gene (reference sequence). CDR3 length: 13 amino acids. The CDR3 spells CASSLGGTGRWYF. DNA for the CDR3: TGTGCCAGCAGCTTAGGTGGCACCGGCAGATGGTACTTC.